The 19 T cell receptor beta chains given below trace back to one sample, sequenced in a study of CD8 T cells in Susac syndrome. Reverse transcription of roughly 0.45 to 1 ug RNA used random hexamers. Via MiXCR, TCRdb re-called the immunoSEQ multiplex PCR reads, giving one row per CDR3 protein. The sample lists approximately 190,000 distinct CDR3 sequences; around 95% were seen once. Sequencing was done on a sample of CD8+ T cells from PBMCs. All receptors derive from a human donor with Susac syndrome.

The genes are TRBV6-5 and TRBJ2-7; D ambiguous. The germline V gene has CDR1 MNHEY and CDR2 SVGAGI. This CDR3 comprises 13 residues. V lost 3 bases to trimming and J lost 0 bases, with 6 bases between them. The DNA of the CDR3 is TGTGCCAGCAGTTATCCCCACTCCTACGAGCAGTACTTC. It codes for CASSYPHSYEQYF.

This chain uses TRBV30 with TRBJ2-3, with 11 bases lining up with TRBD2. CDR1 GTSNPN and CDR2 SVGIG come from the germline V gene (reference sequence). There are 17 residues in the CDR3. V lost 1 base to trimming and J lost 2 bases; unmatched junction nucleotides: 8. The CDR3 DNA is TGTGCCTGGAGTGGCCTAGCGGGGGGCACCTACACAGATACGCAGTATTTT. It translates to CAWSGLAGGTYTDTQYF.

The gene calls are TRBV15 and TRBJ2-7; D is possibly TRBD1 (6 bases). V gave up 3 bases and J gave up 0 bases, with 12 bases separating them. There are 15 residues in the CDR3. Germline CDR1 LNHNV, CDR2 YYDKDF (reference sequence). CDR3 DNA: TGTGCCACCAGCAGCTCAGGGGCGAGCTCCTACGAGCAGTACTTC. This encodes CATSSSGASSYEQYF.

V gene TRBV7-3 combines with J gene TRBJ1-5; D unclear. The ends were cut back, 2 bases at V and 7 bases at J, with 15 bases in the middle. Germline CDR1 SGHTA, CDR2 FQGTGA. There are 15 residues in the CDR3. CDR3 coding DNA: TGTGCCAGCAGCTTATACGGAGGGCCAGAGCAGCCCCAGCATTTT. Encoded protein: CASSLYGGPEQPQHF.

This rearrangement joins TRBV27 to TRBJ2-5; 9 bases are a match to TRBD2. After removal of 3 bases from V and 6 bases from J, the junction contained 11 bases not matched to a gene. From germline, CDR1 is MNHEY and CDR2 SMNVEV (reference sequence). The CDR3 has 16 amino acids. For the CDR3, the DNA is TGTGCCAGCAGTTTTTCGATAGCGGGAGACTACAAGACCCAGTACTTC. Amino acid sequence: CASSFSIAGDYKTQYF.

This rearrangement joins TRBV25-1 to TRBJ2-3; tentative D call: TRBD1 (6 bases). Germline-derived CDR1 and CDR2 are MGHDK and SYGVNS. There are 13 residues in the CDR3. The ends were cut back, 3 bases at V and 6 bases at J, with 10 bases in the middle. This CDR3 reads CASSDIGGDTQYF. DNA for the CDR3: TGTGCCAGCAGTGATATTGGGGGCGATACGCAGTATTTT.

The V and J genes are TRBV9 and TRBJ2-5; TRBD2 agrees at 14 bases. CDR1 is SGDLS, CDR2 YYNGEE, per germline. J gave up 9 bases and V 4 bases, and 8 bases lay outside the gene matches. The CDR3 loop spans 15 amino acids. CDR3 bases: TGTGCCAGCAGCAAGGGACTAGCGGGGGCCTGGGCCCAGTACTTC. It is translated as CASSKGLAGAWAQYF.

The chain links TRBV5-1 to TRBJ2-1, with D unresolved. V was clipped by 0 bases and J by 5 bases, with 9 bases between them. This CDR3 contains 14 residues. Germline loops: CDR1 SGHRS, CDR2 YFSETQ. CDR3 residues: CASSLAGSNNEQFF. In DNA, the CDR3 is TGCGCCAGCAGCTTGGCTGGTTCCAACAATGAGCAGTTCTTC.

The CDR3 DNA is TGTGCCAGCAGACCGACCGGGGCGGGTACCTACGAGCAGTACTTC. This translates into CASRPTGAGTYEQYF. The chain joins TRBV27 to TRBJ2-7; perhaps D is TRBD1 or TRBD2 (5 bases each). CDR3 size: 15 residues. Trimming took off 6 bases at V and 2 bases at J, with 17 bases between the two ends. Per germline, CDR1 MNHEY and CDR2 SMNVEV (reference sequence).

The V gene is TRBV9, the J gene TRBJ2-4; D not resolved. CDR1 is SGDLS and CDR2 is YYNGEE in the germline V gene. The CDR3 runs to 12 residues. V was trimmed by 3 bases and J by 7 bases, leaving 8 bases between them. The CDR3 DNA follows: TGTGCCAGCAGCGCTTGGGATAACATTCAGTACTTC. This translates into CASSAWDNIQYF.

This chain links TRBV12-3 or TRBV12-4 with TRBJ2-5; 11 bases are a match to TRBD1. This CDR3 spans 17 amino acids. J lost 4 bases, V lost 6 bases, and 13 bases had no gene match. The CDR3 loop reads CASSRPGLGQGGETQYF. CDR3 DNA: TGTGCCAGCAGCCGACCGGGTCTGGGACAGGGGGGAGAGACCCAGTACTTC.

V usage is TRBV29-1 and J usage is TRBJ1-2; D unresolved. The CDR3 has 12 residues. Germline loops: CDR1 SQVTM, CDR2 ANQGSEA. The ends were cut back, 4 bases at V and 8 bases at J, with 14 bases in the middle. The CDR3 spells CSVGRREEGYTF. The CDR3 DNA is TGCAGCGTTGGAAGAAGGGAAGAGGGCTACACCTTC.

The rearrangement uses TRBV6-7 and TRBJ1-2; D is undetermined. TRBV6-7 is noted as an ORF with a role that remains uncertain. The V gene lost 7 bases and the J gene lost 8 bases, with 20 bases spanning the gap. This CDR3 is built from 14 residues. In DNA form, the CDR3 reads TGTGCCAGCATTCCTGGAGATGCCCCTTGGGGCTACACCTTC. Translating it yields CASIPGDAPWGYTF.

The CDR3 DNA follows: TGTGCCAGCAGCGGGGTTTTAGCGGCCTACGAGCAGTACTTC. Protein product: CASSGVLAAYEQYF. The V and J genes are TRBV5-6 and TRBJ2-7; a weak D match, TRBD2 (6 bases). Trimming cost V 4 bases and J 2 bases, with 13 bases left between them. This CDR3 has 14 residues. Germline values: CDR1 SGHDT, CDR2 YYEEEE.

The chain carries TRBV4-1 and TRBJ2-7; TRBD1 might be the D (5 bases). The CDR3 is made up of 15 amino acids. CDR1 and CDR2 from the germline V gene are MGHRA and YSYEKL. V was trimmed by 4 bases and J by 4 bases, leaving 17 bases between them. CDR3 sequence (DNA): TGCGCCAGCAGCCGAGGACACTCCTCGGATTACGAGCAGTACTTC. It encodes CASSRGHSSDYEQYF.

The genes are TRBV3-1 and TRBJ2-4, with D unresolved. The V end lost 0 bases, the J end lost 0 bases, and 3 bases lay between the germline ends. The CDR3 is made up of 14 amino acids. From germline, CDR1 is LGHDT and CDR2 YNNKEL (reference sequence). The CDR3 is CASSQDLAKNIQYF. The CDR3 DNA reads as TGTGCCAGCAGCCAAGACTTAGCCAAAAACATTCAGTACTTC.

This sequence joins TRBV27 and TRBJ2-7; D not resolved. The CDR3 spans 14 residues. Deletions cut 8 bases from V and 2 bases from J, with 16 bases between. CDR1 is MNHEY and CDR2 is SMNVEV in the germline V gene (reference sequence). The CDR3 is CASSRPSKTYEQYF. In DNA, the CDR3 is TGTGCCAGCTCGCGACCCTCTAAGACCTACGAGCAGTACTTC.

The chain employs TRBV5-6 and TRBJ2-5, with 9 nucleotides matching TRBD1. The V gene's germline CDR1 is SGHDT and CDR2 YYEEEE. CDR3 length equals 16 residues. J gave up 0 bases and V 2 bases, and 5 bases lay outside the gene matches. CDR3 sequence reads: CASSFTRDRDQETQYF. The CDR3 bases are TGTGCCAGCAGCTTCACCCGGGACAGGGACCAAGAGACCCAGTACTTC.

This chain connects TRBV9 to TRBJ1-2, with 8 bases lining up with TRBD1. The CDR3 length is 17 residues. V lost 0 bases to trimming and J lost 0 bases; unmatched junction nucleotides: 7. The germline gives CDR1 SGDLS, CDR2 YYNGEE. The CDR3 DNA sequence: TGTGCCAGCAGCGTAGGGCGGGACAGGACTACTAACTATGGCTACACCTTC. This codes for CASSVGRDRTTNYGYTF.